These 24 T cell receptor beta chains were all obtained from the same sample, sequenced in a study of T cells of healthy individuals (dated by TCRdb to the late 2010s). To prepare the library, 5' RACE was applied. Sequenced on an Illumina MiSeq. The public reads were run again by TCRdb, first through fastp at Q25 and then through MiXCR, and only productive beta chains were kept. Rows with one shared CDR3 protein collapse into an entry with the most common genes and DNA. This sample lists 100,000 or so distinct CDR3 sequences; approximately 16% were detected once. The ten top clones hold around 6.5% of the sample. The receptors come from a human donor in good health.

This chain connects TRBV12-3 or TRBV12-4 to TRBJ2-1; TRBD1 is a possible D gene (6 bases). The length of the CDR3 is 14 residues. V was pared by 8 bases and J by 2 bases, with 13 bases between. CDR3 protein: CASGFRGTYNEQFF. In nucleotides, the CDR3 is TGTGCCAGCGGCTTCAGGGGTACCTACAATGAGCAGTTCTTC.

CDR3 sequence reads: CASSQAPTTNEKLFF. The CDR3 nucleotides are TGCGCCAGCAGCCAAGCCCCTACAACTAATGAAAAACTGTTTTTT. J is TRBJ1-4 and V is TRBV4-1; D remains unclear. The ends were cut back, 1 base at V and 0 bases at J, with 6 bases in the middle. CDR3 length equals 15 residues. Germline lookup yields CDR1 MGHRA and CDR2 YSYEKL.

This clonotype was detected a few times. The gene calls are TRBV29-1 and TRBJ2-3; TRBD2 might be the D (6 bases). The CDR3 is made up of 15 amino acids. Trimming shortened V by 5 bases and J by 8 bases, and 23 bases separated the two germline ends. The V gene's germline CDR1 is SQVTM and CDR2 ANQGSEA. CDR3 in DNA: TGCAGCGTTATAATCGGGAGAATTTCGATTGTTACGCAGTATTTT. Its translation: CSVIIGRISIVTQYF.

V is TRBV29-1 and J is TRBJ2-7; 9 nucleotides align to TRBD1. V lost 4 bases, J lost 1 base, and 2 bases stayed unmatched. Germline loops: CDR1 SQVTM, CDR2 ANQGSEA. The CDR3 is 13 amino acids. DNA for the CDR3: TGCAGCGTTGTCGGACAGGGGTCCTACGAGCAGTACTTC. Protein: CSVVGQGSYEQYF.

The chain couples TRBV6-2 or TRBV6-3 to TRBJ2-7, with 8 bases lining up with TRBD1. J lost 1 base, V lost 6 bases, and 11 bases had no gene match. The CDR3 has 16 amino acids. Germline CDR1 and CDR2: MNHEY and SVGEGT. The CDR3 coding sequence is TGTGCCAGCAGCTACGCCGGGACAGGACTATCCTACGAGCAGTACTTC. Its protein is CASSYAGTGLSYEQYF.

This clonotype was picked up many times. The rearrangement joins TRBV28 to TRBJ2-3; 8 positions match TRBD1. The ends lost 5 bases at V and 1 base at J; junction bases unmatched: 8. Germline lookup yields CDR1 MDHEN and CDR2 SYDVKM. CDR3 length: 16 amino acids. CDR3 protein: CASSTEQGERTDTQYF. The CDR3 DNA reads TGTGCCAGCAGTACCGAACAGGGGGAGCGCACAGATACGCAGTATTTT.

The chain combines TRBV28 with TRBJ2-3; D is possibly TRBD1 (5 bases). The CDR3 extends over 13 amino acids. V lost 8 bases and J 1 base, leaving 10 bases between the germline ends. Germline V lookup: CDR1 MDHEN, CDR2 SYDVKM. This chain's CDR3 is CASRIGGTDTQYF. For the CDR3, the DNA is TGTGCCAGCCGAATAGGGGGCACAGATACGCAGTATTTT.

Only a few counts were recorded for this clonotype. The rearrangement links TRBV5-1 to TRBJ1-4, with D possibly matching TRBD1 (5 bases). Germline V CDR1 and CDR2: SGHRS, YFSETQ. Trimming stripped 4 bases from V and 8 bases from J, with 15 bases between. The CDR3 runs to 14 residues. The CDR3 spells CASSLEGVGEKLFF. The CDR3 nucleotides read TGCGCCAGCAGCCTCGAAGGGGTAGGGGAAAAACTGTTTTTT.

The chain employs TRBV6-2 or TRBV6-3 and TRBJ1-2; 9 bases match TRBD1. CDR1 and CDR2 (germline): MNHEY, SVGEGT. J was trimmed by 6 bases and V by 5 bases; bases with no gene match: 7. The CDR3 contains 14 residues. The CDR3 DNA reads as TGTGCCAGCAGTGCCCCGGGACAGGGAGATGGCTACACCTTC. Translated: CASSAPGQGDGYTF.

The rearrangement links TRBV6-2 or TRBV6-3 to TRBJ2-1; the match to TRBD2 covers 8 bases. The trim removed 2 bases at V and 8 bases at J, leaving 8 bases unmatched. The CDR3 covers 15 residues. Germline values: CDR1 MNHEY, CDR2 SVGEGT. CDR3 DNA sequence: TGTGCCAGCAGTTACGGGACTAGAAGCGCGGATGAGCAGTTCTTC. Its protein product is CASSYGTRSADEQFF.

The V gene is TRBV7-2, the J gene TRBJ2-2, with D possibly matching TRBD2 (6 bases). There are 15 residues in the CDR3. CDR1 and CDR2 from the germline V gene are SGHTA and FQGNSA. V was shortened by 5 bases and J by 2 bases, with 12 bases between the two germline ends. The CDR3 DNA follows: TGTGCCAGCAGCCCTAGCGAAATCAACACCGGGGAGCTGTTTTTT. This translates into CASSPSEINTGELFF.

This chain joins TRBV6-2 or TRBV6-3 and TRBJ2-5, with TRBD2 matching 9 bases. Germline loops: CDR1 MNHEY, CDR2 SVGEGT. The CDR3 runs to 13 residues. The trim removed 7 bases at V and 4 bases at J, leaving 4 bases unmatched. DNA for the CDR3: TGTGCCAGCAACCCAGCGGGAGGAGAGACCCAGTACTTC. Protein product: CASNPAGGETQYF.

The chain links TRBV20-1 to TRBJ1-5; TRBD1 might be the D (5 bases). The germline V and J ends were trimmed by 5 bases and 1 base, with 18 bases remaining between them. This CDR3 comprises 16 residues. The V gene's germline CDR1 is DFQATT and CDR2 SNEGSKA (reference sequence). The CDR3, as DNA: TGCAGTGCTTCTCAGGGAAGGGTATGGAGCAATCAGCCCCAGCATTTT. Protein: CSASQGRVWSNQPQHF.

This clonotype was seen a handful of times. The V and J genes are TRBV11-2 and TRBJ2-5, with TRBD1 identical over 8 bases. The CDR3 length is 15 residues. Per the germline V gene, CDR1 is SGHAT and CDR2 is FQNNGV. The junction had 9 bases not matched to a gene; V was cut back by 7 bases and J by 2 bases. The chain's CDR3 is CASIPGTGEQETQYF. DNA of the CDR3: TGTGCCAGCATCCCCGGGACAGGAGAACAAGAGACCCAGTACTTC.

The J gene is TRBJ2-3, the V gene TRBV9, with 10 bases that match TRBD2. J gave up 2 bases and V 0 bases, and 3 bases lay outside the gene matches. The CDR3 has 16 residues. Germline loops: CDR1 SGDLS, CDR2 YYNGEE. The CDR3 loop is CASSVEGTSDTDTQYF. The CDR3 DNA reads TGTGCCAGCAGCGTAGAGGGGACTAGCGACACAGATACGCAGTATTTT.

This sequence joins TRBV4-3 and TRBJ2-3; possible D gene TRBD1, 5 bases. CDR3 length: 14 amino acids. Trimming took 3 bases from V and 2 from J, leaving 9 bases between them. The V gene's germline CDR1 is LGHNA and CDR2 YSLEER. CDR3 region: CASSHGQDTDTQYF. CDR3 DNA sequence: TGCGCCAGCAGCCACGGACAAGACACAGATACGCAGTATTTT.

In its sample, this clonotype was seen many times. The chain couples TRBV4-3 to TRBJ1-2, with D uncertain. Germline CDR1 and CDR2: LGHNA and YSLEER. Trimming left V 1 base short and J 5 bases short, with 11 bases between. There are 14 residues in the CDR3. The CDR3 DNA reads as TGCGCCAGCAGCCAAGGCCATTCTGGGTATGGCTACACCTTC. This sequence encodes CASSQGHSGYGYTF.

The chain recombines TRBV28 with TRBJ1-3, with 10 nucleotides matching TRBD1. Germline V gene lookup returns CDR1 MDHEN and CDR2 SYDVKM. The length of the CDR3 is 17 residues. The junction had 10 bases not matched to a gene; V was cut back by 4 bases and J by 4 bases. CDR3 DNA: TGTGCCAGCAGTTCCCTGACAGGGGGCGCAGCGGGAAACACCATATATTTT. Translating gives CASSSLTGGAAGNTIYF.

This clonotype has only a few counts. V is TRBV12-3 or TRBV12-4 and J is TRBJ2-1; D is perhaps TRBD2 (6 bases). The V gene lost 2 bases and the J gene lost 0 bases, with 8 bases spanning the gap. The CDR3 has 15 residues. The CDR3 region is CASSLFSGSYNEQFF. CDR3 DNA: TGTGCCAGCAGTTTATTTAGCGGCTCCTACAATGAGCAGTTCTTC.

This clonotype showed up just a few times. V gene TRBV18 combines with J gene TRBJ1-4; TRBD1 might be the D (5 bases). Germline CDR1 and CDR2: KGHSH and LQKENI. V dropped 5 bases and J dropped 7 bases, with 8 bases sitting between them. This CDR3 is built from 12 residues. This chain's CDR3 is CASSVTGEKLFF. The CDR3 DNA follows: TGTGCCAGCTCAGTTACAGGTGAAAAACTGTTTTTT.

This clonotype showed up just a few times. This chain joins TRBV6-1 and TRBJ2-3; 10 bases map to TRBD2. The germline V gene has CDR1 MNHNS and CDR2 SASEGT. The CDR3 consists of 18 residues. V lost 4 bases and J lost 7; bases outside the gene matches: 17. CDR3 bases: TGTGCCAGCAGTGGGACTAGCGGTTCCTTCGGCGGTGTAAATACGCAGTATTTT. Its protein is CASSGTSGSFGGVNTQYF.

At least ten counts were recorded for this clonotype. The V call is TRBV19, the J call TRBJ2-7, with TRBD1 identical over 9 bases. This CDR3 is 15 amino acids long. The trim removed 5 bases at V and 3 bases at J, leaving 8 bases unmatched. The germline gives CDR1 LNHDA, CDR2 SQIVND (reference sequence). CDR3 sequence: CASSRSTGGGYEQYF. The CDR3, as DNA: TGTGCCAGTAGTCGGTCCACAGGGGGCGGCTACGAGCAGTACTTC.

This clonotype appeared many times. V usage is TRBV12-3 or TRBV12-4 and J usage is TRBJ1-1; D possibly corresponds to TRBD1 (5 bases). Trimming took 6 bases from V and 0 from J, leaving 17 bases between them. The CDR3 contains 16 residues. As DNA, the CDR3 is TGTGCCAGCAGAATGCTGTTGGTGGGGGTGAACACTGAAGCTTTCTTT. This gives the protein CASRMLLVGVNTEAFF.

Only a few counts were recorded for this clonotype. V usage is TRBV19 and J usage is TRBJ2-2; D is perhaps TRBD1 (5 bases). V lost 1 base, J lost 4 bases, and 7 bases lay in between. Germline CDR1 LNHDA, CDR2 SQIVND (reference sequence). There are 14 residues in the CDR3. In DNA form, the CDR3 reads TGTGCCAGTAGTATAGTAGGGGCCACCGGGGAGCTGTTTTTT. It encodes CASSIVGATGELFF.